Listed below are T cell receptor beta chains from one sample, sequenced in a study of cytomegalovirus exposure and HLA in healthy donors. Libraries were prepared by immunoSEQ multiplex PCR; TCRdb keeps only in-frame clonotypes and omits some of them. The sample consists of 130,000 to 150,000 clones, about four fifths of them appearing once. The material sequenced was PBMCs. These receptors were collected from a man under 40 in good health and CMV-seronegative. CDR3s include the opening cysteine and the closing phenylalanine or tryptophan. Fields, in order: J gene, D gene, clone size, V gene, CDR3 DNA, CDR3 protein. A D gene is named only where the DNA matches it firmly. Size is stated for part of the rows, as once, few or many counts, or as a class when the clone is expanded.

j_call: TRBJ2-7; d_call: TRBD1; clone_size: .; v_call: TRBV27; cdr3_nt: TGTGCCAGCAGTCCCGGACAGGGGCGGAACGAGCAGTACTTC; cdr3_aa: CASSPGQGRNEQYF
j_call: TRBJ2-7; d_call: TRBD1; clone_size: many; v_call: TRBV2; cdr3_nt: TGTGCCAGCATAGCCCCAGGGGGCTACGAGCAGTACTTC; cdr3_aa: CASIAPGGYEQYF
j_call: TRBJ2-7; d_call: TRBD2; clone_size: .; v_call: TRBV19; cdr3_nt: TGTGCCAGTAGACCGGGACTAGCGGGAGCCGAGCAGTACTTC; cdr3_aa: CASRPGLAGAEQYF
j_call: TRBJ1-1; d_call: TRBD1; clone_size: .; v_call: TRBV7-9; cdr3_nt: TGTGCCAGCACTCCAGGACAGGCCCTCACTGAAGCTTTCTTT; cdr3_aa: CASTPGQALTEAFF
j_call: TRBJ1-2; d_call: TRBD1; clone_size: .; v_call: TRBV5-1; cdr3_nt: TGCGCCAGCAGCTTAATCGACAGGGAAAACTATGGCTACACCTTC; cdr3_aa: CASSLIDRENYGYTF
j_call: TRBJ1-4; d_call: .; clone_size: .; v_call: TRBV4-1; cdr3_nt: TGCGCCAGCAGCCAGCGTCCGGGATTAAATGAAAAACTGTTTTTT; cdr3_aa: CASSQRPGLNEKLFF
j_call: TRBJ1-2; d_call: .; clone_size: .; v_call: TRBV28; cdr3_nt: TGTGCCAGCAGCAGACAGGTGTTCGGCTACCCCTTC; cdr3_aa: CASSRQVFGYPF
j_call: TRBJ1-1; d_call: TRBD1; clone_size: .; v_call: TRBV19; cdr3_nt: TGTGCCAGTAGTTCCCGGGAGGGGGCCTTGAACACTGAAGCTTTCTTT; cdr3_aa: CASSSREGALNTEAFF
j_call: TRBJ1-4; d_call: .; clone_size: .; v_call: TRBV18; cdr3_nt: TGTGCCAGCTCCCGTTCGGGTGAAAAACTGTTTTTT; cdr3_aa: CASSRSGEKLFF
j_call: TRBJ2-2; d_call: .; clone_size: .; v_call: TRBV5-1; cdr3_nt: TGCGCCAGCAGGGTGAGATGGGCGATCGTGGGCGGGGAGCTGTTTTTT; cdr3_aa: CASRVRWAIVGGELFF
j_call: TRBJ2-7; d_call: .; clone_size: .; v_call: TRBV10-2; cdr3_nt: TGCGCCAGCAGTGAGTCGAGGCGCTCCTACGAGCAGTACTTC; cdr3_aa: CASSESRRSYEQYF
j_call: TRBJ1-2; d_call: .; clone_size: .; v_call: TRBV18; cdr3_nt: TGTGCCAGCTCACCAACAGGGTTCAACTATGGCTACACCTTC; cdr3_aa: CASSPTGFNYGYTF
j_call: TRBJ2-5; d_call: TRBD2; clone_size: .; v_call: TRBV5-1; cdr3_nt: TGCGCCAGCAGCAGTAGGACTAGCGGGCACCAAGAGACCCAGTACTTC; cdr3_aa: CASSSRTSGHQETQYF
j_call: TRBJ1-3; d_call: TRBD1; clone_size: .; v_call: TRBV7-9; cdr3_nt: TGTGCCAGCAGCTCACACAGGGGGTGGGCTGGAAACACCATATATTTT; cdr3_aa: CASSSHRGWAGNTIYF
j_call: TRBJ2-1; d_call: .; clone_size: .; v_call: TRBV4-1; cdr3_nt: TGCGCCAGCAGCCAAGCATTGAGAGGGAGAGTACCCTACAATGAGCAGTTCTTC; cdr3_aa: CASSQALRGRVPYNEQFF
j_call: TRBJ2-2; d_call: TRBD2; clone_size: .; v_call: TRBV9; cdr3_nt: TGTGCCAGCGGAGAACGGGAGGCGGACACCGGGGAGCTGTTTTTT; cdr3_aa: CASGEREADTGELFF
j_call: TRBJ2-7; d_call: .; clone_size: .; v_call: TRBV7-9; cdr3_nt: TGTGCCAGCAGCTTAGGTGGCAAGGGGAACGAGCAGTACTTC; cdr3_aa: CASSLGGKGNEQYF
j_call: TRBJ2-3; d_call: TRBD1; clone_size: .; v_call: TRBV5-1; cdr3_nt: TGCGCCAGCAGCTGGGGAAGGACAGGGGGCACAGATACGCAGTATTTT; cdr3_aa: CASSWGRTGGTDTQYF
j_call: TRBJ2-7; d_call: .; clone_size: .; v_call: TRBV4-1; cdr3_nt: TGCGCCAGCAGCCAAGAAGGCCTAGCCTCTGGCTACGAGCAGTACTTC; cdr3_aa: CASSQEGLASGYEQYF
j_call: TRBJ2-7; d_call: TRBD2; clone_size: .; v_call: TRBV7-2; cdr3_nt: TGTGCCAGCAGCTCCCCCGGGACTAGCGGGCCAAACTACGAGCAGTACTTC; cdr3_aa: CASSSPGTSGPNYEQYF
j_call: TRBJ1-1; d_call: .; clone_size: .; v_call: TRBV2; cdr3_nt: TGTGCCAGCAGGGGGGCGGACTACACTGAAGCTTTCTTT; cdr3_aa: CASRGADYTEAFF
j_call: TRBJ1-2; d_call: .; clone_size: .; v_call: TRBV19; cdr3_nt: TGTGCCAGTAGTATTACGGGGGTTGGCAGAGGCTACACCTTC; cdr3_aa: CASSITGVGRGYTF
j_call: TRBJ1-5; d_call: .; clone_size: .; v_call: TRBV19; cdr3_nt: TGTGCCAGTAGTATAGGGCAGGGCCAGCCCCAGCATTTT; cdr3_aa: CASSIGQGQPQHF
j_call: TRBJ1-6; d_call: .; clone_size: .; v_call: TRBV14; cdr3_nt: TGTGCCAGCTCCCCGGGGGGGCGCACCTATAATTCACCCCTCCACTTT; cdr3_aa: CASSPGGRTYNSPLHF
j_call: TRBJ2-7; d_call: TRBD2; clone_size: .; v_call: TRBV5-1; cdr3_nt: TGCGCCAGCAGCTTGGGGCCAGCGGGACGCGCCGGTGAACACGAGCAGTACTTC; cdr3_aa: CASSLGPAGRAGEHEQYF
j_call: TRBJ1-4; d_call: .; clone_size: .; v_call: TRBV7-7; cdr3_nt: TGTGCCAGCAGCCCGAGTATGGGCGTTAATGAAAAACTGTTTTTT; cdr3_aa: CASSPSMGVNEKLFF
j_call: TRBJ2-7; d_call: .; clone_size: once; v_call: TRBV9; cdr3_nt: TGTGCCAGCAGCGCCCTCCTCAGCTCCTACGAGCAGTACTTC; cdr3_aa: CASSALLSSYEQYF
j_call: TRBJ2-7; d_call: .; clone_size: .; v_call: TRBV4-1; cdr3_nt: TGCGCCAGCAGCCCTCGACTAGTTTCATACGAGCAGTACTTC; cdr3_aa: CASSPRLVSYEQYF
j_call: TRBJ2-3; d_call: TRBD2; clone_size: .; v_call: TRBV10-3; cdr3_nt: TGTGCCATCAGTGCGGGGACTAGCGGGAGTTGGGTTTCCACAGATACGCAGTATTTT; cdr3_aa: CAISAGTSGSWVSTDTQYF
j_call: TRBJ2-5; d_call: .; clone_size: .; v_call: TRBV6-5; cdr3_nt: TGTGCCAGCAGTCCAGGGATCTACCAAGAGACCCAGTACTTC; cdr3_aa: CASSPGIYQETQYF
j_call: TRBJ1-1; d_call: .; clone_size: few; v_call: TRBV25-1; cdr3_nt: TGTGCCAGCAGTCACACAGGGATGAACACTGAAGCTTTCTTT; cdr3_aa: CASSHTGMNTEAFF
j_call: TRBJ1-6; d_call: .; clone_size: .; v_call: TRBV5-6; cdr3_nt: TGTGCCAGCAGCTTGCTAGGGGCTCCTACTTCGGATTCACCCCTCCACTTT; cdr3_aa: CASSLLGAPTSDSPLHF
j_call: TRBJ2-7; d_call: .; clone_size: many; v_call: TRBV6-5; cdr3_nt: TGTGCCAGCAGTTACAACAACTACGAGCAGTACTTC; cdr3_aa: CASSYNNYEQYF
j_call: TRBJ2-7; d_call: .; clone_size: .; v_call: TRBV2; cdr3_nt: TGTGCCAGCAGTGAATTTGGGCCGGCAGGGCGATACGAGCAGTACTTC; cdr3_aa: CASSEFGPAGRYEQYF
j_call: TRBJ1-5; d_call: .; clone_size: .; v_call: TRBV2; cdr3_nt: TGTGCCAGCACCGCGGGGGGCAATCAGCCCCAGCATTTT; cdr3_aa: CASTAGGNQPQHF
j_call: TRBJ1-5; d_call: TRBD1; clone_size: few; v_call: TRBV6-5; cdr3_nt: TGTGCCAGCAGCCCCCGGACAGGGGACAATCAGCCCCAGCATTTT; cdr3_aa: CASSPRTGDNQPQHF
j_call: TRBJ1-4; d_call: TRBD1; clone_size: once; v_call: TRBV28; cdr3_nt: TGTGCCAGCAGTTTATCGGGACAGCTTAATGAAAAACTGTTTTTT; cdr3_aa: CASSLSGQLNEKLFF
j_call: TRBJ1-5; d_call: TRBD1; clone_size: .; v_call: TRBV10-3; cdr3_nt: TGTGCCATCAGTGACCTTGGACAGGGCCGCAATCAGCCCCAGCATTTT; cdr3_aa: CAISDLGQGRNQPQHF
j_call: TRBJ2-2; d_call: .; clone_size: .; v_call: TRBV27; cdr3_nt: TGTGCCAGCAGTTGGCAGGGTGCTACCGGGGAGCTGTTTTTT; cdr3_aa: CASSWQGATGELFF
j_call: TRBJ2-3; d_call: TRBD2; clone_size: .; v_call: TRBV6-5; cdr3_nt: TGTGCCAGCAGGCGACTAGCGGGGCACACAGATACGCAGTATTTT; cdr3_aa: CASRRLAGHTDTQYF
j_call: TRBJ1-3; d_call: .; clone_size: once; v_call: TRBV7-6; cdr3_nt: TGTGCCAGCAGCTTAGACGCGGGATCCTCTGGAAACACCATATATTTT; cdr3_aa: CASSLDAGSSGNTIYF